These T cell receptor beta chains were read from a single sample in a study of cytomegalovirus exposure and HLA in healthy donors. TCRdb keeps only in-frame clones here, not all; method: immunoSEQ multiplex PCR. The sample shows 210,000 or so clones, 76% of them seen only once. Sequencing was carried out using PBMCs. These receptors were obtained from a man younger than 35 in good health and CMV-seronegative. Each CDR3 is given with its conserved first and last residue. A D gene is named only where the DNA matches it firmly. Clone size is given for some rows only: seen once, a few or many times, or a class if the clone is expanded.

CDR3 protein,CDR3 DNA,J gene,D gene,clone size,V gene
CASGQYQETQYF,TGTGCCAGCGGCCAGTACCAAGAGACCCAGTACTTC,TRBJ2-5,-,-,TRBV7-8
CASSPPGGQGAGEQYF,TGTGCCAGCTCACCACCGGGGGGACAGGGGGCGGGCGAGCAGTACTTC,TRBJ2-7,TRBD1,-,TRBV18
CSSTSWRGRDTEAFF,TGTTCCAGCACCTCTTGGAGGGGGCGGGACACTGAAGCTTTCTTT,TRBJ1-1,TRBD1,few,TRBV7-9
CASSEGTSGKRYNEQFF,TGTGCCAGCAGCGAAGGGACTAGCGGGAAAAGGTACAATGAGCAGTTCTTC,TRBJ2-1,TRBD2,-,TRBV7-8
CASSFWTGRDEKLFF,TGTGCCAGCAGTTTTTGGACAGGGCGAGATGAAAAACTGTTTTTT,TRBJ1-4,TRBD1,-,TRBV6-4
CAWSVQDRILYEQYF,TGTGCCTGGAGTGTGCAAGACAGGATCCTCTACGAGCAGTACTTC,TRBJ2-7,-,-,TRBV30
CAISGTSGRTAYEQYF,TGTGCCATCAGTGGGACTAGCGGGAGAACGGCCTACGAGCAGTACTTC,TRBJ2-7,TRBD2,-,TRBV10-3
CASSSGTGEKLFF,TGTGCCAGTAGTAGCGGGACGGGTGAAAAACTGTTTTTT,TRBJ1-4,-,-,TRBV19
CASSFGGAVPHEQYF,TGCGCCAGCAGCTTCGGCGGGGCGGTCCCCCACGAGCAGTACTTC,TRBJ2-7,-,-,TRBV5-1
CASSITGVPGELFF,TGTGCCAGTAGTATAACGGGGGTACCCGGGGAGCTGTTTTTT,TRBJ2-2,-,-,TRBV19
CASSLVHPGTGDEQYF,TGCGCCAGCAGCCTAGTTCATCCCGGCACGGGGGACGAGCAGTACTTC,TRBJ2-7,-,once,TRBV4-1
CAISEDGNEQFF,TGTGCCATCAGTGAGGACGGGAATGAGCAGTTCTTC,TRBJ2-1,-,-,TRBV10-3
CASSRDRGTDTQYF,TGTGCCAGCAGCCGGGACAGGGGCACAGATACGCAGTATTTT,TRBJ2-3,TRBD1,few,TRBV5-4
CASRSRPAGQNTGELFF,TGTGCAAGTCGCTCCAGACCGGCAGGACAGAACACCGGGGAGCTGTTTTTT,TRBJ2-2,-,-,TRBV12-2
CASSSELIENEQFF,TGTGCCAGCAGCTCTGAACTGATTGAGAATGAGCAGTTCTTC,TRBJ2-1,-,once,TRBV7-8
CASSPLGAYNEQFF,TGTGCCAGCAGCCCCCTGGGCGCCTACAATGAGCAGTTCTTC,TRBJ2-1,-,-,TRBV5-6
CASRGGLGEQYF,TGTGCCAGCAGGGGAGGGTTGGGCGAGCAGTACTTC,TRBJ2-7,TRBD2,-,TRBV2
CASSISGGSAGGELFF,TGTGCCAGTAGTATAAGTGGCGGGAGCGCGGGCGGGGAGCTGTTTTTT,TRBJ2-2,TRBD2,few,TRBV19
CASTKGLTYQETQYF,TGTGCCAGCACCAAGGGACTAACCTACCAAGAGACCCAGTACTTC,TRBJ2-5,TRBD2,-,TRBV6-1
CASSPSLDRGNSPLHF,TGTGCCAGCAGCCCGTCCCTTGACAGGGGTAATTCACCCCTCCACTTT,TRBJ1-6,TRBD1,-,TRBV7-9
CASSLGGSSESYEQYF,TGCGCCAGCAGCCTAGGCGGGAGTTCCGAATCCTACGAGCAGTACTTC,TRBJ2-7,TRBD2,once,TRBV5-1
CSAGQNEQFF,TGCAGTGCTGGACAGAATGAGCAGTTCTTC,TRBJ2-1,-,-,TRBV20-1
CASRDGTRTGGETQYF,TGTGCCAGTAGGGATGGTACCCGGACAGGAGGAGAGACCCAGTACTTC,TRBJ2-5,TRBD1,-,TRBV19
CASSFTGGLQTQYF,TGTGCCAGCAGCTTTACAGGGGGACTCCAGACCCAGTACTTC,TRBJ2-5,TRBD1,-,TRBV5-5
CASSLVAATDTQYF,TGTGCCAGCAGCTTAGTAGCGGCAACAGATACGCAGTATTTT,TRBJ2-3,-,-,TRBV11-3
CASSRGQGRPEAFF,TGTGCCAGCAGCCGGGGACAGGGCAGACCTGAAGCTTTCTTT,TRBJ1-1,TRBD1,-,TRBV7-9
CASSDFRGNQPQHF,TGTGCCAGCAGTGACTTCAGGGGCAATCAGCCCCAGCATTTT,TRBJ1-5,-,once,TRBV6-4
CASSPRTGYGYTF,TGTGCCAGCAGTCCCCGGACAGGATATGGCTACACCTTC,TRBJ1-2,TRBD1,once,TRBV2
CASSPDRSTGELFF,TGTGCCAGCTCACCCGACAGGAGCACCGGGGAGCTGTTTTTT,TRBJ2-2,-,-,TRBV18
CASGRDRGQDEQYF,TGTGCCAGCGGGCGGGACAGGGGGCAGGACGAGCAGTACTTC,TRBJ2-7,TRBD1,-,TRBV2
CASGGTGGDNQPQHF,TGTGCCAGCGGCGGGACAGGCGGCGACAATCAGCCCCAGCATTTT,TRBJ1-5,TRBD1,few,TRBV6-1
CASSLAGLAGDPYEQYF,TGTGCCAGCAGCTTAGCGGGGCTAGCGGGGGATCCCTACGAGCAGTACTTC,TRBJ2-7,TRBD2,-,TRBV7-2
CASSRAGGLNEQFF,TGCGCCAGCAGTCGAGCGGGAGGGCTAAATGAGCAGTTCTTC,TRBJ2-1,TRBD2,-,TRBV10-1
CASSADSGGEKLFF,TGCGCCAGCAGCGCCGACAGTGGTGGTGAAAAACTGTTTTTT,TRBJ1-4,-,-,TRBV5-1
CSVASWASGSNEQFF,TGCAGCGTTGCCTCGTGGGCTAGCGGGAGCAATGAGCAGTTCTTC,TRBJ2-1,TRBD2,-,TRBV29-1
CASSLDLQGARGYTF,TGTGCCAGCAGCTTAGACCTACAGGGGGCGCGTGGCTACACCTTC,TRBJ1-2,TRBD1,-,TRBV6-1
CASSLAGGSQETQYF,TGCGCCAGCAGCTTGGCGGGAGGTTCCCAAGAGACCCAGTACTTC,TRBJ2-5,TRBD2,-,TRBV5-1
CASSFRRDNTDTQYF,TGCGCCAGCAGCTTTCGCCGGGACAACACAGATACGCAGTATTTT,TRBJ2-3,-,-,TRBV5-1
CASSQDTLNTEAFF,TGCGCCAGCAGCCAAGATACTCTGAACACTGAAGCTTTCTTT,TRBJ1-1,-,-,TRBV4-1
CASSLGVYEQYF,TGTGCCAGCAGCTTAGGAGTCTACGAGCAGTACTTC,TRBJ2-7,-,-,TRBV7-8
CASSPYFGASSETQYF,TGTGCCAGCTCACCCTACTTTGGGGCTTCCTCAGAGACCCAGTACTTC,TRBJ2-5,-,-,TRBV18